The clone carrying this T cell receptor beta chain was picked up many times. The antigen remains unidentified. Relative to the germline gene, one junction end is altered; a read error may explain this. CDR1 is SQVTM and CDR2 is ANQGSEA in the germline V gene. The CDR3 is 13 amino acids. The authors built TCR beta libraries using iRepertoire HTBI primers and Arm-PCR of CDR3 regions. In the study's own analysis: Samples revealed 62 TRBV and around 13 TRBJ segments. TCRdb passed the multiplex PCR reads through MiXCR, listing each CDR3 protein once. TCRdb's processing, not the authors', yielded these V and J calls. Of about 540,000 distinct CDR3 sequences in the sample, roughly 14% were seen once. This entry belongs to a study of regulatory T cells in long-lasting Graves disease. Study-level information: Antithyroid drug use was under 3 months in newly diagnosed Graves' patients. Study observations and caveats: Researchers examined only peripheral blood and not thyroid tissue. Since the sample size was small, accuracy may have been reduced.

Described time point: newly diagnosed GD, antithyroid drugs for less than 3 months. The TCR library used RNA extracted from PBMCs. The sample also formed part of further work on T cells in Graves' hyperthyroidism and ophthalmopathy.

Sequenced here: peripheral blood mononuclear cells (PBMCs), sampled at new diagnosis, from a patient treated with antithyroid drugs. This receptor was taken from a man aged 25-45 years with Graves disease. The genes are TRBV29-1 and TRBJ2-1; D not certain. The CDR3 spells CSVEGISYNEQFF. The CDR3 DNA follows: TGCAGCGTCGAAGGAATCTCGTACAATGAGCAGTTCTTC.